A single sample is the source of the 15 T cell receptor beta chains below, sequenced in a study of blood T cell repertoires in COVID-19 (dated by TCRdb to 2020 to 2022). Libraries were built with the immunoSEQ multiplex PCR assay. Held by TCRdb, this immuneACCESS table contains in-frame sequences only and omits some clones. Under half of the omission traces to an unresolved V gene where checked; the cause of the rest is unknown. The sample has about 210,000 clones on record, 70% to 90% of them singletons. About 5% of the sample is taken by the ten largest. The material sequenced was peripheral blood. Receptors originate from a woman aged 40 to 50 with acute or convalescent COVID-19.

The chain joins TRBV6-1 to TRBJ1-6; no clear D gene. CDR3 length: 14 residues. The V gene lost 1 base and the J gene lost 10 bases, with 11 bases spanning the gap. The germline V gene has CDR1 MNHNS and CDR2 SASEGT. CDR3 nucleotides: TGTGCCAGCAGTGAAGGTGAAGTGAGATCACCCCTCCACTTT. This gives the protein CASSEGEVRSPLHF.

The J gene is TRBJ1-2, the V gene TRBV10-1, with 7 bases fitting TRBD1. V was pared by 4 bases and J by 4 bases, with 3 bases of the junction left unmatched. CDR3 size: 13 residues. CDR1 and CDR2 (germline): WNHNN, SYGVQD (reference sequence). CDR3 residues: CASSGQGSYGYTF. The CDR3 DNA follows: TGCGCCAGCAGTGGACAGGGTAGCTATGGCTACACCTTC.

The DNA of the CDR3 is TGTGCCAGCAGCGTAGCTCCGGAGAGGACCATATATTTT. Encoded protein: CASSVAPERTIYF. The rearrangement links TRBV9 to TRBJ1-3; D uncertain. The germline V gene encodes CDR1 SGDLS and CDR2 YYNGEE. There are 13 residues in the CDR3. V gave up 0 bases and J gave up 10 bases, with 11 bases separating them.

The DNA of the CDR3 is TGTGCCACCAGCAGAGATCGGCTCCAGGGGAATACTATAGCCAAAAACATTCAGTACTTC. The encoded protein is CATSRDRLQGNTIAKNIQYF. This chain links TRBV15 with TRBJ2-4; D perhaps matches TRBD1 (6 bases). The CDR3 runs to 20 residues. Germline CDR1 and CDR2: LNHNV and YYDKDF (reference sequence). V was trimmed by 0 bases and J by 0 bases, leaving 21 bases between them. The entire variable domain, with the rest obtained from reference TRBV15 and TRBJ2-4, is as follows: DAMVIQNPRYQVTQFGKPVTLSCSQTLNHNVMYWYQQKSSQAPKLLFHYYDKDFNNEADTPDNFQSRRPNTSFCFLDIRSPGLGDTAMYLCATSRDRLQGNTIAKNIQYFGAGTRLSVL.

This sequence joins TRBV11-3 and TRBJ2-3; TRBD1 aligns across 8 bases. Trimming at V came to 5 bases and at J to 0 bases, leaving 7 bases not matched to a gene. Germline CDR1 reads SGHNT; CDR2 reads YENEEA. The CDR3 totals 16 residues. CDR3 bases: TGTGCCAGCAGCCCCCTGACAGGGGTGAGCACAGATACGCAGTATTTT. Translated: CASSPLTGVSTDTQYF.

The chain has TRBV29-1 and TRBJ2-2; D uncertain. Per germline, CDR1 SQVTM and CDR2 ANQGSEA. Between the trimmed V and J ends, which lost 2 bases and 3 bases, there was a span of 4 bases. The CDR3 contains 12 residues. Written as DNA, the CDR3 is TGCAGCGTTGAACCATACACCGGGGAGCTGTTTTTT. It specifies CSVEPYTGELFF.

Here the CDR3 reads CASSTKSGSGNTIYF. The DNA for the CDR3 is TGTGCCAGTAGTACGAAATCGGGCTCTGGAAACACCATATATTTT. The chain has TRBV19 and TRBJ1-3; D is uncertain. The CDR3 is made up of 15 amino acids. The germline V gene has CDR1 LNHDA and CDR2 SQIVND (reference sequence). Trimming stripped 4 bases from V and 0 bases from J, with 10 bases between.

This sequence joins TRBV20-1 and TRBJ2-3, with unresolved D. The CDR3 is 11 amino acids. Germline lookup yields CDR1 DFQATT and CDR2 SNEGSKA (reference sequence). Trimming took 6 bases from V and 8 from J, leaving 12 bases between them. Written as DNA, the CDR3 is TGCAGTGCGCTAACCGGCGGTACGCAGTATTTT. This codes for CSALTGGTQYF.

CDR3 protein: CASSGVGDTEAFF. The CDR3 DNA sequence: TGTGCCAGCAGTGGGGTAGGAGACACTGAAGCTTTCTTT. This rearrangement joins TRBV2 to TRBJ1-1; D is unresolved. CDR3 size: 13 residues. Germline CDR1 is SNHLY and CDR2 is FYNNEI. Trimming pared 4 bases from V and 3 bases from J, leaving 9 bases between.

CDR3 DNA: TGTGCCAGTAGACACGCCGACAGAAATCAGCCCCAGCATTTT. Encoded protein: CASRHADRNQPQHF. This chain connects TRBV19 to TRBJ1-5; D might be TRBD1 (5 bases). Trimming took 6 bases from V and 4 from J, leaving 13 bases between them. CDR1 is LNHDA, CDR2 SQIVND, per germline (reference sequence). The CDR3 has 14 amino acids.

This chain's CDR3 is CASDSQGGEAFF. The CDR3 DNA is TGTGCCAGCGACTCTCAAGGGGGAGAAGCTTTCTTT. This chain links TRBV4-2 with TRBJ1-1, with a possible D match to TRBD1 (6 bases). The CDR3 sequence is 12 residues long. Germline CDR1 and CDR2: LGHNA and YNFKEQ. Trimming took off 8 bases at V and 8 bases at J, with 15 bases between the two ends.

V gene TRBV14 combines with J gene TRBJ1-2; D is uncertain. CDR1 and CDR2 (germline): SGHDN, FVKESK. This CDR3 has 14 amino acids. The germline V and J ends were trimmed by 1 base and 4 bases, with 10 bases remaining between them. CDR3 nucleotide sequence: TGTGCCAGCAGCCAAGTCGGTTCGGGCTATGGCTACACCTTC. This codes for CASSQVGSGYGYTF. Complete variable domain (other parts from reference TRBV14 and TRBJ1-2): EAGVTQFPSHSVIEKGQTVTLRCDPISGHDNLYWYRRVMGKEIKFLLHFVKESKQDESGMPNNRFLAERTGGTYSTLKVQPAELEDSGVYFCASSQVGSGYGYTFGSGTRLTVV.

This sequence joins TRBV11-2 and TRBJ1-1; possible D gene TRBD1, 5 bases. This CDR3 is built from 13 residues. V lost 1 base and J 8 bases, leaving 11 bases between the germline ends. CDR1 and CDR2 (germline): SGHAT, FQNNGV. For the CDR3, the DNA is TGTGCCAGCAGCTTAGGAGGCGGGGGAGAAGCTTTCTTT. Encoded protein: CASSLGGGGEAFF.

The gene calls are TRBV23-1 and TRBJ2-5; the D gene is possibly TRBD1 (5 bases). TRBV23-1 is assigned to the ORF class and has an uncertain function. The CDR3 contains 17 residues. Trimming left V 4 bases short and J 3 bases short, with 21 bases between. The CDR3 here is CASSPKGRQRPKETQYF. DNA for the CDR3: TGCGCCAGCAGTCCCAAAGGAAGACAGCGACCGAAAGAGACCCAGTACTTC.

The gene calls are TRBV4-2 and TRBJ2-7; D remains unclear. The length of the CDR3 is 15 residues. Germline CDR1 LGHNA, CDR2 YNFKEQ. V was cut by 0 bases and J by 7 bases, with 16 bases left in between. CDR3: CASSQEPVRTTEQYV. CDR3 nucleotides: TGTGCCAGCAGCCAAGAACCGGTCAGAACGACTGAGCAGTACGTC.